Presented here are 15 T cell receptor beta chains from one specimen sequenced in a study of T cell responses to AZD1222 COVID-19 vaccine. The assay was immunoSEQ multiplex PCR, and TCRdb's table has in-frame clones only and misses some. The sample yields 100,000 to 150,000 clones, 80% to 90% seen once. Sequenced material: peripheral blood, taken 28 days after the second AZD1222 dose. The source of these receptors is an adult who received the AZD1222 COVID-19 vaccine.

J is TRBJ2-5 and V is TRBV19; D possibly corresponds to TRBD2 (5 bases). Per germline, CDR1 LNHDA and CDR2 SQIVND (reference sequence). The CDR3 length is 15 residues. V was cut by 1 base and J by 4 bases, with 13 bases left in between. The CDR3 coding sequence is TGTGCCAGTAGTATAGCGGGAACTAGTGTAGAGACCCAGTACTTC. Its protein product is CASSIAGTSVETQYF.

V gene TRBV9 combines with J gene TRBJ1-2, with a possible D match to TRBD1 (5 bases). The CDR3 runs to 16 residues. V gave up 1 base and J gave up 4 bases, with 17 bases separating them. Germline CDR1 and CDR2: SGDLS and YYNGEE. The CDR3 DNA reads TGTGCCAGCAGCGTATCCGGCGGGGGACCGGGCTATGGCTACACCTTC. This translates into CASSVSGGGPGYGYTF.

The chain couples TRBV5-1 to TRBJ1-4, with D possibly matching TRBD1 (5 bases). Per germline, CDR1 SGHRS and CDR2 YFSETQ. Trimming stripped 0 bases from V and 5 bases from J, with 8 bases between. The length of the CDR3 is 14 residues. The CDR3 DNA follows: TGCGCCAGCAGCTTGGAGGGGCGGAATGAAAAACTGTTTTTT. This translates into CASSLEGRNEKLFF. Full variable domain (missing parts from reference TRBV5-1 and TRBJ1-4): KAGVTQTPRYLIKTRGQQVTLSCSPISGHRSVSWYQQTPGQGLQFLFEYFSETQRNKGNFPGRFSGRQFSNSRSEMNVSTLELGDSALYLCASSLEGRNEKLFFGSGTQLSVL.

CDR3 residues: CASSPPLGKSEQFF. CDR3 nucleotides: TGTGCCAGCAGCCCGCCACTCGGAAAGTCAGAGCAGTTCTTC. V and J are TRBV7-2 and TRBJ2-1; no clear D. This CDR3 is built from 14 residues. The germline V gene has CDR1 SGHTA and CDR2 FQGNSA. V shed 5 bases and J shed 10 bases, with 18 bases lying between them.

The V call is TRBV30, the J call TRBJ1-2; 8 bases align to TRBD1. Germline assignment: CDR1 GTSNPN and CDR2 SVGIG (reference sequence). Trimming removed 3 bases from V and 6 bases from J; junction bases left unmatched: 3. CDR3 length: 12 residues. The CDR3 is CAWRGTGDGYTF. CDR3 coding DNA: TGTGCCTGGAGAGGGACAGGCGATGGCTACACCTTC.

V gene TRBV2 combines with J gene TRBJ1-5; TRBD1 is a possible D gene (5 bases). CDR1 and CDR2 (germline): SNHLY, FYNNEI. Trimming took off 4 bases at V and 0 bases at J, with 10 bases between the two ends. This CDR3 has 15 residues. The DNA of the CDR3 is TGTGCCAGCAGTGTTCCCGGGACTAGCAATCAGCCCCAGCATTTT. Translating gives CASSVPGTSNQPQHF.

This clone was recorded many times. CDR3 amino acids: CASSIGGRYEQYF. CDR3 DNA sequence: TGTGCCAGCAGCATAGGGGGACGCTACGAGCAGTACTTC. V usage is TRBV6-2 or TRBV6-3 and J usage is TRBJ2-7, with D maybe TRBD1 (6 bases). CDR1 and CDR2 (germline): MNHEY, SVGEGT. The ends were cut back, 6 bases at V and 3 bases at J, with 12 bases in the middle. The CDR3 sequence is 13 residues long.

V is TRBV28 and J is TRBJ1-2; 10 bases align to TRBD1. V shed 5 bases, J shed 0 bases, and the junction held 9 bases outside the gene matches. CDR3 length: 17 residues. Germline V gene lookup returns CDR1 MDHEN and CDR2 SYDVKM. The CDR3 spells CASSPGQGGLPNYGYTF. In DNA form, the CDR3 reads TGTGCCAGCAGTCCCGGACAGGGGGGCCTACCTAACTATGGCTACACCTTC.

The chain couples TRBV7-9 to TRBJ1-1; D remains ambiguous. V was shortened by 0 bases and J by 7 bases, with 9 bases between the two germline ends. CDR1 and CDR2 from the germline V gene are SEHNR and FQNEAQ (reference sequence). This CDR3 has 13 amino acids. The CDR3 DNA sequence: TGTGCCAGCAGCTTAGCGGTAGGGAGTGAAGCTTTCTTT. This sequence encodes CASSLAVGSEAFF.

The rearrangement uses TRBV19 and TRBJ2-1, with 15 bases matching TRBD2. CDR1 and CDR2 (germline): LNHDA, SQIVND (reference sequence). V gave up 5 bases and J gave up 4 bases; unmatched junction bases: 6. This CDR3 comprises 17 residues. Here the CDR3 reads CASSRTSGGVIYNEQFF. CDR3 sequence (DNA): TGTGCCAGTAGTCGGACTAGCGGGGGGGTGATTTACAATGAGCAGTTCTTC.

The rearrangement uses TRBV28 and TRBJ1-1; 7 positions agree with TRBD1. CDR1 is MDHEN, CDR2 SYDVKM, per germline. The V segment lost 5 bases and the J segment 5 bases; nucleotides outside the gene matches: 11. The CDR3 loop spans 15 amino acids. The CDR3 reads CASSSRRQGWTEAFF. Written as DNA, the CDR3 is TGTGCCAGCAGTAGCCGGAGACAGGGATGGACTGAAGCTTTCTTT.

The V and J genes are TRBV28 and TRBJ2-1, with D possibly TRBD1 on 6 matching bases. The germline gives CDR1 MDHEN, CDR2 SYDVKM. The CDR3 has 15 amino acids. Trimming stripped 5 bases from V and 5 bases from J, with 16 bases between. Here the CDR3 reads CASSGQKSKDNEQFF. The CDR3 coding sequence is TGTGCCAGCAGTGGACAGAAATCTAAAGACAATGAGCAGTTCTTC.

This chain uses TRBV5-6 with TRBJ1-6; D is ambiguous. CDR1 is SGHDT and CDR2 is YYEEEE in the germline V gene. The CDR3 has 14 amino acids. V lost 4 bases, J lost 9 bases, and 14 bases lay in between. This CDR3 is CASSKVSLGSPLHF. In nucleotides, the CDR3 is TGTGCCAGCAGCAAAGTGAGTCTGGGTTCACCCCTCCACTTT.

This chain's CDR3 is CASSPIDRVYGYTF. The CDR3 bases are TGTGCCAGCAGCCCGATTGACAGGGTCTATGGCTACACCTTC. The chain recombines TRBV27 with TRBJ1-2, with 7 bases aligning to TRBD1. This CDR3 contains 14 residues. V was clipped by 6 bases and J by 4 bases; unmatched bases: 8. Germline V gene lookup returns CDR1 MNHEY and CDR2 SMNVEV (reference sequence).

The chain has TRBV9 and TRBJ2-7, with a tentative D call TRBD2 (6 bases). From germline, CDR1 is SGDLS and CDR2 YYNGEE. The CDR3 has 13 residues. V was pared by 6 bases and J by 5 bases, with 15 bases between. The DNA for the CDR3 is TGTGCCAGCAATCTAGGGCCGGGGGACGAGCAGTACTTC. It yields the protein CASNLGPGDEQYF.